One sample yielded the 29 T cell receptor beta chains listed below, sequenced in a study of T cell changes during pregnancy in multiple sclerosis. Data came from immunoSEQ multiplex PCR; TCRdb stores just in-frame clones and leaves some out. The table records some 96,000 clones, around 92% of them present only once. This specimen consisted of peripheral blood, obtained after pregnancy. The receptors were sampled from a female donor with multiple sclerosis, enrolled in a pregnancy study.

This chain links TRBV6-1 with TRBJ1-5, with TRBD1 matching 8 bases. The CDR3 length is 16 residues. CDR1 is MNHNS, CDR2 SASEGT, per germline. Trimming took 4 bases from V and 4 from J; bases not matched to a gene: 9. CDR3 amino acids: CASSGITGGLNQPQHF. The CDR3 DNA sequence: TGTGCCAGCAGTGGCATCACAGGGGGACTAAATCAGCCCCAGCATTTT.

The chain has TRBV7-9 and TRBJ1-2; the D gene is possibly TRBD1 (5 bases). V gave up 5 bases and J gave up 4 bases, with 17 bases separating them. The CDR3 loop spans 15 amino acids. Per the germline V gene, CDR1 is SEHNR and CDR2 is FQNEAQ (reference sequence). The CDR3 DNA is TGTGCCAGCAGCACAAACAAGGGACTGACCTATGGCTACACCTTC. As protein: CASSTNKGLTYGYTF.

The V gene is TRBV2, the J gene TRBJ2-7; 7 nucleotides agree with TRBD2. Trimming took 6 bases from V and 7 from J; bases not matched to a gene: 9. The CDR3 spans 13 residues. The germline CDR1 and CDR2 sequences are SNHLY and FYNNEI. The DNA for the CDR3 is TGTGCCAGCAGACTAGCGTGGGCTTTGGAGCAGTACTTC. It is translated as CASRLAWALEQYF.

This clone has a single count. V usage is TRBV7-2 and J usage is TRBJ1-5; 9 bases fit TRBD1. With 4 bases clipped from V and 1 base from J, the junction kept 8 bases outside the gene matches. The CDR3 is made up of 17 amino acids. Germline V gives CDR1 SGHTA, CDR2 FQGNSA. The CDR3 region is CASSSTGQGLSNQPQHF. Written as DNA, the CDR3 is TGTGCCAGCAGCTCAACCGGACAGGGGTTAAGCAATCAGCCCCAGCATTTT. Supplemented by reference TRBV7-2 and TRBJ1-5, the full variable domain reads GAGVSQSPSNKVTEKGKDVELRCDPISGHTALYWYRQSLGQGLEFLIYFQGNSAPDKSGLPSDRFSAERTGGSVSTLTIQRTQQEDSAVYLCASSSTGQGLSNQPQHFGDGTRLSIL.

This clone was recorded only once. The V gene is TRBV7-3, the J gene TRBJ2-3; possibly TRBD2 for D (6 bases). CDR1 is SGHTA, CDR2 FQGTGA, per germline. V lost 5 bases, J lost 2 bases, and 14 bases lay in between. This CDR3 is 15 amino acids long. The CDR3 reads CASSPQGGDTDTQYF. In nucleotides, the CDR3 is TGTGCCAGCAGCCCCCAGGGAGGAGACACAGATACGCAGTATTTT.

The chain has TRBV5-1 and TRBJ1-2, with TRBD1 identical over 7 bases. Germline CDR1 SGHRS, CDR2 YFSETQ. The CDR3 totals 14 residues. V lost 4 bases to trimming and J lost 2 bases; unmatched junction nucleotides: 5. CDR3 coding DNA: TGCGCCAGCAGCGATGCGACAGGGAACTATGGCTACACCTTC. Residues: CASSDATGNYGYTF.

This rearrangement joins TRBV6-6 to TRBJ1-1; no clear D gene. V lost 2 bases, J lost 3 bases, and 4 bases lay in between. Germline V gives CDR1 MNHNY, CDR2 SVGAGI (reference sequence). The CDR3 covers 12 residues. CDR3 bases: TGTGCCAGCAGTTACCCTGACACTGAAGCTTTCTTT. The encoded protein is CASSYPDTEAFF.

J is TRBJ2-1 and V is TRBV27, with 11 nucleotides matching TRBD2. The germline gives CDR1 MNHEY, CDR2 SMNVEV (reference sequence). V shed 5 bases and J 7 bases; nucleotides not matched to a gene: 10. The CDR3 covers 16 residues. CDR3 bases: TGTGCCAGCAGTAGGGCCACTAGCGGGAGTCGGAATGAGCAGTTCTTC. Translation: CASSRATSGSRNEQFF.

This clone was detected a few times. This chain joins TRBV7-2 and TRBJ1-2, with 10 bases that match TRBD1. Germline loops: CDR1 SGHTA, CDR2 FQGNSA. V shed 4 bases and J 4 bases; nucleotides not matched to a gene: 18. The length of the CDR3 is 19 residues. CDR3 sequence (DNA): TGTGCCAGCAGCTCGACCGGGACAGGGGTACAGGGTGTTAGCTATGGCTACACCTTC. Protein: CASSSTGTGVQGVSYGYTF.

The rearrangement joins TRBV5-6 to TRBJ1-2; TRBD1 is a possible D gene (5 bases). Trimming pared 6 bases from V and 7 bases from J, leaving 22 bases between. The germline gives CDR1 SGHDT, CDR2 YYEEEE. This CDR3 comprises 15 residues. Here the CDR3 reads CASILGASPSSGYTF. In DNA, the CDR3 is TGTGCCAGCATCCTAGGGGCATCACCTTCCTCTGGCTACACCTTC. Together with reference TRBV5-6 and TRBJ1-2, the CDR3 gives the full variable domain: DAGVTQSPTHLIKTRGQQVTLRCSPKSGHDTVSWYQQALGQGPQFIFQYYEEEERQRGNFPDRFSGHQFPNYSSELNVNALLLGDSALYLCASILGASPSSGYTFGSGTRLTVV.

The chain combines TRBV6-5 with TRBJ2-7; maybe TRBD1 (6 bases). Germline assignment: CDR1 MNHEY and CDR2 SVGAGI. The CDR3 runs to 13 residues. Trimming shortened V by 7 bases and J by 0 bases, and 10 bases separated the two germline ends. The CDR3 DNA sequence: TGTGCCAGCACCAAGGGGGACTCCTACGAGCAGTACTTC. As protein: CASTKGDSYEQYF.

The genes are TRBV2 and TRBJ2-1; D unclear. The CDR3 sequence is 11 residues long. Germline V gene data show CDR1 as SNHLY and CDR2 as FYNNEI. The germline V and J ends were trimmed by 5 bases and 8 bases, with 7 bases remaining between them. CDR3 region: CASSLPDEQFF. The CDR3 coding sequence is TGTGCCAGCAGTTTGCCAGATGAGCAGTTCTTC.

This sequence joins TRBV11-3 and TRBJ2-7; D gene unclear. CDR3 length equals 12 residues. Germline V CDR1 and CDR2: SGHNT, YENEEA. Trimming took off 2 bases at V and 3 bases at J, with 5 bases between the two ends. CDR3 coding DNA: TGTGCCAGCAGCTTAATTCGCTACGAGCAGTACTTC. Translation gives CASSLIRYEQYF.

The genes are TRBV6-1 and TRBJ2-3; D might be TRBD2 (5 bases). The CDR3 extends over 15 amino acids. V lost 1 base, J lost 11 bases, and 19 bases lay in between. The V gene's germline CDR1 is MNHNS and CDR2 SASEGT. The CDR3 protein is CASSEDWLGGFEQYF. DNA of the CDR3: TGTGCCAGCAGTGAAGACTGGCTAGGCGGGTTTGAGCAGTATTTT.

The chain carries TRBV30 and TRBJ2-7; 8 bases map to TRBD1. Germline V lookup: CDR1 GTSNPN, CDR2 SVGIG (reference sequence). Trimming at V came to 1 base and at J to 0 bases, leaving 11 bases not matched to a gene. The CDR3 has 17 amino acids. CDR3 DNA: TGTGCCTGGAGTGCCGGGCTCAGGACAGGGCTCTCCTACGAGCAGTACTTC. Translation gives CAWSAGLRTGLSYEQYF.

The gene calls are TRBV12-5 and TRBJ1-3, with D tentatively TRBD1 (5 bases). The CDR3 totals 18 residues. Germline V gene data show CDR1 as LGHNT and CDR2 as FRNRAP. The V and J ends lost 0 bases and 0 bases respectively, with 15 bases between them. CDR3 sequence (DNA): TGTGCTAGTGGTTTGGTACGGCCCCAGGGAACCTCTGGAAACACCATATATTTT. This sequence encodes CASGLVRPQGTSGNTIYF. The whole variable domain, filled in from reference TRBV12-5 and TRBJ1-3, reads DARVTQTPRHKVTEMGQEVTMRCQPILGHNTVFWYRQTMMQGLELLAYFRNRAPLDDSGMPKDRFSAEMPDATLATLKIQPSEPRDSAVYFCASGLVRPQGTSGNTIYFGEGSWLTVV.

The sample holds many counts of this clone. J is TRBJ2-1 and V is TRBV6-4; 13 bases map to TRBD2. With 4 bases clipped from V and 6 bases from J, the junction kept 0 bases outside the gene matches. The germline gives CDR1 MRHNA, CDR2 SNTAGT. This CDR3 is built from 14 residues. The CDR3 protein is CASSGTSGSNEQFF. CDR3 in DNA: TGTGCCAGCAGTGGGACTAGCGGGAGCAATGAGCAGTTCTTC.

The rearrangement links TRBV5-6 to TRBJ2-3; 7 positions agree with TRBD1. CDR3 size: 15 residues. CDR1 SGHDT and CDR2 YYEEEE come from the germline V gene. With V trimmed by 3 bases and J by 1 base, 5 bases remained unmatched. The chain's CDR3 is CASSYRGPGTDTQYF. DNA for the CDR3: TGTGCCAGCAGCTACAGGGGCCCGGGCACAGATACGCAGTATTTT.

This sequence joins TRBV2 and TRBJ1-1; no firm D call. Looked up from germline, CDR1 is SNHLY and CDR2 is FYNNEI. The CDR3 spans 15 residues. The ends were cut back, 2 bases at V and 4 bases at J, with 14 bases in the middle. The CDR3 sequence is CASSERFGVGTEAFF. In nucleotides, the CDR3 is TGTGCCAGCAGTGAACGGTTCGGGGTAGGCACTGAAGCTTTCTTT.

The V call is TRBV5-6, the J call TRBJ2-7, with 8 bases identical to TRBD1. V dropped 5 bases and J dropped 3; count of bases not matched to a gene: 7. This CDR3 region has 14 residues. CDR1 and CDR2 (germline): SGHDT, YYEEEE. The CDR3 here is CASSPPTGVYEQYF. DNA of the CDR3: TGTGCCAGCAGTCCTCCGACAGGGGTCTACGAGCAGTACTTC.

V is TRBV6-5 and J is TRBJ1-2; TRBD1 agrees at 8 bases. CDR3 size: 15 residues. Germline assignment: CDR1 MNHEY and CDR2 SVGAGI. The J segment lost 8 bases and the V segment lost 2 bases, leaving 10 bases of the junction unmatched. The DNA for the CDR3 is TGTGCCAGCAGTTACGGACAGGGAGGGGCCAGGGGCTACACCTTC. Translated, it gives CASSYGQGGARGYTF.

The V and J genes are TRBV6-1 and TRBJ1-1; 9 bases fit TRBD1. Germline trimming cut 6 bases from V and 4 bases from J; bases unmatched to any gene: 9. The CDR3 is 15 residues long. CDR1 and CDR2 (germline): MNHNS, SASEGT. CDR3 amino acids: CASRTGTGISTEAFF. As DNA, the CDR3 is TGTGCCAGCAGGACCGGGACAGGGATTAGCACTGAAGCTTTCTTT.

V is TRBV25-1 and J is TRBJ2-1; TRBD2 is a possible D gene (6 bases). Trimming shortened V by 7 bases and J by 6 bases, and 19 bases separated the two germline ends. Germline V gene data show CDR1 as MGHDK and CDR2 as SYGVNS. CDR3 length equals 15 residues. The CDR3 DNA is TGTGCCAGCACTCAGACGGGGGTACTTGGCAATGAGCAGTTCTTC. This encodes CASTQTGVLGNEQFF.

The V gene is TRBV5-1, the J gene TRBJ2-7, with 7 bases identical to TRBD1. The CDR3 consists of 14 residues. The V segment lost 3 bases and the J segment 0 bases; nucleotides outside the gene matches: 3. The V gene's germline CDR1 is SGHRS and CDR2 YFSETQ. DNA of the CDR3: TGCGCCAGCAGCTCGGGACAGAGCTCCTACGAGCAGTACTTC. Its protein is CASSSGQSSYEQYF.

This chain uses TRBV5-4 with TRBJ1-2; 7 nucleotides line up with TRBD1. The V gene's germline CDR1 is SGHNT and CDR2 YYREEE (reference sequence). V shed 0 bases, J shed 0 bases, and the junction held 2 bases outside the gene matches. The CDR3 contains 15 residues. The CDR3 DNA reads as TGTGCCAGCAGCTTGGGAGGGGGCCCTAACTATGGCTACACCTTC. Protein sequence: CASSLGGGPNYGYTF.

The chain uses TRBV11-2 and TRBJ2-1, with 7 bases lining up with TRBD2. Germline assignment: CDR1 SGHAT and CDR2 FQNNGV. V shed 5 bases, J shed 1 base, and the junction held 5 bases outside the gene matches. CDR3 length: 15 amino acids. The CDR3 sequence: CASSLISGSYNEQFF. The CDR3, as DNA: TGTGCCAGCAGCCTGATTAGCGGGTCCTACAATGAGCAGTTCTTC.

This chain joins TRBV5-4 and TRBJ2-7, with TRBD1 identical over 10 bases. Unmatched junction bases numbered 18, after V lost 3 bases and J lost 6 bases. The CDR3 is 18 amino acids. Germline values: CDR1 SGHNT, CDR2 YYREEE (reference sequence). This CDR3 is CASSSAGTGAGGPFEQYF. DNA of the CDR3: TGTGCCAGCAGCTCAGCCGGGACAGGGGCTGGTGGACCTTTCGAGCAGTACTTC.

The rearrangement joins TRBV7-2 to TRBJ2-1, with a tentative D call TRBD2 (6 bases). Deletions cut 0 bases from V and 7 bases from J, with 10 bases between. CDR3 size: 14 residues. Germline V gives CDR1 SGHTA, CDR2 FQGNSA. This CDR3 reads CASSLAPGRNEQFF. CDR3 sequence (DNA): TGTGCCAGCAGCTTAGCGCCGGGGAGGAATGAGCAGTTCTTC.

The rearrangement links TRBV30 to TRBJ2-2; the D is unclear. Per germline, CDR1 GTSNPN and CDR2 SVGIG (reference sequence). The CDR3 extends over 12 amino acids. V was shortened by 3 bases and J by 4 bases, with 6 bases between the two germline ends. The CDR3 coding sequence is TGTGCCTGGAGCTCAGGCACCGGGGAGCTGTTTTTT. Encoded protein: CAWSSGTGELFF.